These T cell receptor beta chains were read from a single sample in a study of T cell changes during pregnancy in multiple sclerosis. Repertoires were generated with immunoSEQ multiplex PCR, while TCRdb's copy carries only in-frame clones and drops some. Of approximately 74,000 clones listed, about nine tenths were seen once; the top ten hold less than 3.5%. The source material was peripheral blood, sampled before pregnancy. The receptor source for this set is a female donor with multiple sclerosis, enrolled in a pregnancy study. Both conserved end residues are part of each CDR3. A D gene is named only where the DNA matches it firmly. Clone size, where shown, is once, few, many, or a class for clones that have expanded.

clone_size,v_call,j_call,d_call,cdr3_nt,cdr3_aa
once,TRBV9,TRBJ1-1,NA,TGTGCCAGCAGCGCCAAAGGGGTCGACCAGGCCACTGAAGCTTTCTTT,CASSAKGVDQATEAFF
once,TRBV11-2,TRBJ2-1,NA,TGTGCCAGCAGCTTAAATCTAGTGTACACGGAGCAGTTCTTC,CASSLNLVYTEQFF
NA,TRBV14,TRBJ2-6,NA,TGTGCCAGCAGCCAAGGGGCCAGCTCTGGGGCCAACGTCCTGACTTTC,CASSQGASSGANVLTF
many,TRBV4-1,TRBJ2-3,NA,TGCGCCAGCAGCCAAGAATTGAGGGCTCCCACAGATACGCAGTATTTT,CASSQELRAPTDTQYF
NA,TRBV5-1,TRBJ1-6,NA,TGCGCCAGCAGAAATGAAATTGGGGAGGCGGCTTATTCACCCCTCCACTTT,CASRNEIGEAAYSPLHF
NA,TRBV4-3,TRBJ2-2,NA,TGCGCCAGCAGCCAACAAAAGGCGGTTACCGGGGAGCTGTTTTTT,CASSQQKAVTGELFF
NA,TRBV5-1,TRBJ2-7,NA,TGCGCCAGCAGACCTGAGACTGTCTCCTACGAGCAGTACTTC,CASRPETVSYEQYF
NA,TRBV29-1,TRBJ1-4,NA,TGCAGCGTTGAAGGGCGGAGGGCCAAACTGTTTTTT,CSVEGRRAKLFF
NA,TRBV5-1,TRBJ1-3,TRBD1,TGCGCCAGCAGCTTACAGGGGGCATCTGGAAACACCATATATTTT,CASSLQGASGNTIYF
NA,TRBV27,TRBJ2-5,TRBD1,TGTGCCAGCAGCTTGACAGGGAAAGAGACCCAGTACTTC,CASSLTGKETQYF
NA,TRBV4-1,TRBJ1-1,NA,TGCGCCAGCAGCCAAGATTTATCGGGGGTCGAGACTGAAGCTTTCTTT,CASSQDLSGVETEAFF
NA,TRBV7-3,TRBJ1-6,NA,TGTGCCAGCAGCCCCAACTTTCTATCCCTCCACTTT,CASSPNFLSLHF
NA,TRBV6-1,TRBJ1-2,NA,TGTGCCAGCAGTTATACTCAGGGAGGCTATGGCTACACCTTC,CASSYTQGGYGYTF
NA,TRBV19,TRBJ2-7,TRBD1,TGTGCCAGTAGTATAGGACAGGGCTATTCCTACGAGCAGTACTTC,CASSIGQGYSYEQYF
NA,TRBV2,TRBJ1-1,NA,TGTGCCAGCAGCGCCCAGAACGCTGAAGCTTTCTTT,CASSAQNAEAFF
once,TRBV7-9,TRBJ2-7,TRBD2,TGTGCCAGCAGCCCCGCCCTGACCCTCCGGGGGGGCTACGAGCAGTACTTC,CASSPALTLRGGYEQYF
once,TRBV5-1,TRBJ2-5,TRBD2,TGCGCCAGCAGCTCCGGGACTAGCGGGAGGGCCCTTACAGAGACCCAGTACTTC,CASSSGTSGRALTETQYF
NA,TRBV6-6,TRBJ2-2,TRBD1,TGTGCCAGCAGTCCTACAGGGGGCGACACCGGGGAGCTGTTTTTT,CASSPTGGDTGELFF
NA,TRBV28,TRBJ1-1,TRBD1,TGTGCCAGCAGTTTATTGGGCGGGGCAGGGGGCGCCGGGACTGAAGCTTTCTTT,CASSLLGGAGGAGTEAFF
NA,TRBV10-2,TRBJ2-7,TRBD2,TGCGCCAGCAGTGACGGTAGCGGGAGGGCCTCCTACGAGCAGTACTTC,CASSDGSGRASYEQYF
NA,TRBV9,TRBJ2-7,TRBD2,TGTGCCAGCAGCGTAGGACTAGCGGGTTACGAGCAGTACTTC,CASSVGLAGYEQYF
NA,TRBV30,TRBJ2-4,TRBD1,TGTGCCTGGAGGGGCGACAGGGCACTAGCCAAAAACATTCAGTACTTC,CAWRGDRALAKNIQYF
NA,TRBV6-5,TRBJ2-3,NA,TGTGCCAGCAGTTGGAGCCCTACCACCAACACAGATACGCAGTATTTT,CASSWSPTTNTDTQYF
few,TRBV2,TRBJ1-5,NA,TGTGCCAGCAGTGTCCAGGGCGATCAGCCCCAGCATTTT,CASSVQGDQPQHF
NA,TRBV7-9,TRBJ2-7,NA,TGTGCCAGCAGCCCGCCCGGCAGGATCCCTCCCGAGCAGTACTTC,CASSPPGRIPPEQYF
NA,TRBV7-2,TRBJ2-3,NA,TGTGCCAGCAGGGCGGGAAGTAGCACAGATACGCAGTATTTT,CASRAGSSTDTQYF
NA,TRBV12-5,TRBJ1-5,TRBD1,TGTGCTAGTGGTTTGGTACTCGACAGGGTATTCGGGCGCAATCAGCCCCAGCATTTT,CASGLVLDRVFGRNQPQHF
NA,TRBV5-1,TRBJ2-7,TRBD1,TGCGCCAGCGGCCACGAGGACAGGGGGTACGAGCAGTACTTC,CASGHEDRGYEQYF
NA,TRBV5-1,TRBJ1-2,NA,TGCGCCAGCAAACCCGCGGGGGGTAGTCTACTAAACTATGGCTACACCTTC,CASKPAGGSLLNYGYTF
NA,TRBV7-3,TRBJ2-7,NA,TGTGCCAGCAGCTTCTCAGGCCCCTACGAGCAGTACTTC,CASSFSGPYEQYF
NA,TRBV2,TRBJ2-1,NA,TGTGCCAGCAGCCGGAATGAGCAGTTCTTC,CASSRNEQFF
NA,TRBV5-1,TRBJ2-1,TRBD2,TGCGCCAGCAGCTTGGGGGTGACTAGCGGGCCTTACAATGAGCAGTTCTTC,CASSLGVTSGPYNEQFF
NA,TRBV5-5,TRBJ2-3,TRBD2,TGTGCCAGCAGCTTGGTATCGTCAGCGGGAGGCCGCACAGATACGCAGTATTTT,CASSLVSSAGGRTDTQYF
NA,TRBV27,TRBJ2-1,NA,TGTGCCAGCAGGCTCACAGGGGAGGTCAATGAGCAGTTCTTC,CASRLTGEVNEQFF
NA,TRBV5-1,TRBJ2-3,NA,TGCGCCAGCAGCTTGGGACAGCAGACAGATACGCAGTATTTT,CASSLGQQTDTQYF
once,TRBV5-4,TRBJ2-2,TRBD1,TGTGCCAGCAGCTTGGCCGGGACAGGGGGTACCGGGGAGCTGTTTTTT,CASSLAGTGGTGELFF
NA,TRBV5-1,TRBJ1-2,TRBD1,TGCGCCAGCAGCACCTGGACAGGACCCACCGGCGGCTACACCTTC,CASSTWTGPTGGYTF
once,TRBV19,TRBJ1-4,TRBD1,TGTGCCAGTAGAGCCGGGACAGGCTCAACTAATGAAAAACTGTTTTTT,CASRAGTGSTNEKLFF
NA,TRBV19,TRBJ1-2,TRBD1,TGTGCCAGTGACCCCGGGACAGGGGGCAGGTATGGCTACACCTTC,CASDPGTGGRYGYTF
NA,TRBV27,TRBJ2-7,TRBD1,TGTGCCAGCGCCTGGGACAGGGGGTACGAGCAGTACTTC,CASAWDRGYEQYF
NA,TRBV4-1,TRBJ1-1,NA,TGCGCCAGCAGCCAAGAACTACAGGGACTAGGGGCGCGGGCTGAAGCTTTCTTT,CASSQELQGLGARAEAFF
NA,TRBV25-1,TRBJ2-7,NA,TGTGCCAGCAGTGATCCTAGGTCGAACGAGCAGTACTTC,CASSDPRSNEQYF
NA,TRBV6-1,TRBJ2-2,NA,TGTGCCAGCAGTGAGGACCCCGGGACATCCGGGGAGCTGTTTTTT,CASSEDPGTSGELFF
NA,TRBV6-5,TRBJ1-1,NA,TGTGCCAGCAGTTACGAGCGACGCACTGAAGCTTTCTTT,CASSYERRTEAFF
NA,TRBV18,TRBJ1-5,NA,TGTGCCAGCTCACCACAGGGGGGGATGAACAATCAGCCCCAGCATTTT,CASSPQGGMNNQPQHF
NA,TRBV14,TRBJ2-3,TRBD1,TGTGCCAGCAGCCTCGAGTTGGACAGGGAAATCACAGATACGCAGTATTTT,CASSLELDREITDTQYF
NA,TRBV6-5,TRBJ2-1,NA,TGTGCCAGCAGTTACTCGATAGTCGGGAGCGACAATGAGCAGTTCTTC,CASSYSIVGSDNEQFF
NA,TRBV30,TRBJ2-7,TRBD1,TGTGCCTGTCTGACAGGGACCTATTTCTCCTACGAGCAGTACTTC,CACLTGTYFSYEQYF
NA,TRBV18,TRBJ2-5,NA,TGTGCCAGCTCCCCACAGGAATACTCAGGAGAGACCCAGTACTTC,CASSPQEYSGETQYF
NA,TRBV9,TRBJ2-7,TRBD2,TGTGCCAGCAGCGTGGACCTCGGGACTAGCGGGAACGAGCAGTACTTC,CASSVDLGTSGNEQYF
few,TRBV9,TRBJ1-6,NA,TGTGCCAGCAGCGTAGGGTCAGGGATGTATAATTCACCCCTCCACTTT,CASSVGSGMYNSPLHF
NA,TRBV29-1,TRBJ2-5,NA,TGCAGCGTTGGGGCAGGCGGAGGGTTCGAGACCCAGTACTTC,CSVGAGGGFETQYF
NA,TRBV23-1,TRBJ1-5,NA,TGCGCCAGACGGACAGTGTACAATCAGCCCCAGCATTTT,CARRTVYNQPQHF